This entry concerns a single TCR beta chain. Its antigen remains unknown. TCRdb's copy holds only in-frame clones and misses some; the assay was immunoSEQ multiplex PCR. Seen here are around 26,000 clones, around 80% observed once, and the top ten hold roughly 3.8%. The record originates from a study of a mutant IDH1 vaccine in newly diagnosed glioma. Study-level information: Patients were pretreated with radiotherapy, temozolomide, or both, mostly both. V12 occurred at week 35 and V13 at week 47.

Germline-derived CDR1 and CDR2 are SEHNR and FQNEAQ (reference sequence). There are 16 residues in the CDR3. V lost 10 bases to trimming and J lost 1 base, with 19 bases between them. Time point described: week 47, end of study. Topical imiquimod was applied with each vaccine dose, which held 300 ug of mutant IDH1 20-mer peptide. Patients had eight vaccinations, in weeks 1, 3, 5, 7, 11, 15, 19 and 23. This receptor was identified in a man aged 35 to 55 with glioma. Some clones in this sample may be carry-over from other donors' samples. This sample comprised PBMCs, obtained from a glioma patient whose treatment included an IDH1 peptide vaccine. The chain employs TRBV7-9 and TRBJ2-2, with a tentative D call TRBD2 (6 bases). This CDR3 reads CATSGGEKVNTGELFF. The DNA of the CDR3 is TGTGCCACTTCAGGAGGGGAAAAGGTGAACACCGGGGAGCTGTTTTTT.